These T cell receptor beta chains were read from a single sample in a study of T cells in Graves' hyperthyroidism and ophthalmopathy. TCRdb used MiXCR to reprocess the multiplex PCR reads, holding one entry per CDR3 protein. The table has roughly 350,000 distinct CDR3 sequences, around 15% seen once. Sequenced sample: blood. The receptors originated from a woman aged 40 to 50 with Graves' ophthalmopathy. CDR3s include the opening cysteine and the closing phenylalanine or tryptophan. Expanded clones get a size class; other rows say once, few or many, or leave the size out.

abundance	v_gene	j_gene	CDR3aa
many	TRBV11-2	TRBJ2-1	CASGLLAGTYNEQFF
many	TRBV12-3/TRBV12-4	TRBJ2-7	CASSFMMAAREQYF
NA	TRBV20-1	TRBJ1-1	CSARDSRVGATEAFF
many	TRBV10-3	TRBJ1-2	CAISEWGYGYTF
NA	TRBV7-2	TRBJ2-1	CASSLGGLAGLFF
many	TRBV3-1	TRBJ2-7	CASSARTVEYEQYF
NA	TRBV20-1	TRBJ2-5	CSAERPSGFQETQYF
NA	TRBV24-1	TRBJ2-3	CATSGNPDPSTDTQYF
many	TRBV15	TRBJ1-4	CATSRAGVGEKLFF
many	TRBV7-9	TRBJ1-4	CASTSRQGGEKLFF
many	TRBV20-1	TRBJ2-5	CSARDILERQETQYF
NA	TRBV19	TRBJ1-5	CASHPRVRNQPQHF
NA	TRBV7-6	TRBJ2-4	CASNQDPLLAGEDIQYF
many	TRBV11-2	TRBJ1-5	CASSLEGIRGYLNSNQPQHF
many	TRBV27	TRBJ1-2	CASSYTPMDSYGYTF
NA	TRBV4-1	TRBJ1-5	CASSQVESGGNQPQHF
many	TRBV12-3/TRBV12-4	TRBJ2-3	CASSTPVTVITDTQYF
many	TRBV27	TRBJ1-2	CASSSSQGGGGYTF
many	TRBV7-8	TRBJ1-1	CASSLRNRGEAFF
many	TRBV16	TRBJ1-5	CASSQAEIQPQHF
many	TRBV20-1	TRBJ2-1	CSARDLAGWNEQFF
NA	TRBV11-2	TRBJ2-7	CASSLENGHIYEQYF
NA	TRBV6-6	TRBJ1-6	CASSYSGRHSPLHF
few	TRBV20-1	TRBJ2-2	CSAPYSGRASGELFF
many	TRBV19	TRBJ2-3	CASSTGQSDTQYF
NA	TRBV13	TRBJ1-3	CASSRGGRSSGNTIYF
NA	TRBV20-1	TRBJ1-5	CSADDTLTGSVNSNQPQHF
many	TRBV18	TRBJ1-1	CASSKQANTEAFF
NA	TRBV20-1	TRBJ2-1	CSAHPETGYNEQFF
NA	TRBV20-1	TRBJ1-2	CSARRRDYGYTF
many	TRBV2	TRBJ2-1	CASSDFFNNEQFF
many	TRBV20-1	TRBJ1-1	CSARDWAATGIGTEAFF
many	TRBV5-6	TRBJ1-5	CASSFFPGSNQPQHF